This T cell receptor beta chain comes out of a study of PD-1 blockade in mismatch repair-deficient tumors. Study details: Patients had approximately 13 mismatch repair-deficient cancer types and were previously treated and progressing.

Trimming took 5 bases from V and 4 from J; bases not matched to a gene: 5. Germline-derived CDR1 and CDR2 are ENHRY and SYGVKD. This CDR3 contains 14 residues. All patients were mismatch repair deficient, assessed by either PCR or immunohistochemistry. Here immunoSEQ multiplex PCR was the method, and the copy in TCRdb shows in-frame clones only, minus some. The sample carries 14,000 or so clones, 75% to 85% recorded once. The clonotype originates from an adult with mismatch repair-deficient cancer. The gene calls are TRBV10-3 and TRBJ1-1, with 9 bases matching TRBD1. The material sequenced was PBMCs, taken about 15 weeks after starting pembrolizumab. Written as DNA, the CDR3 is TGTGCCATCAGTTCCCAGGGACAGGGCACTGAAGCTTTCTTT. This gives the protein CAISSQGQGTEAFF.